This T cell receptor (beta chain) comes out of a study of blood T cells in healthy people across ages. PCR was performed a second time for about 7 to 12 cycles using a sample-barcoded 5' primer and a J-beta primer mix. Via MiXCR, TCRdb re-called the 5' RACE reads, giving one row per CDR3 protein. The sample yields 550,000 to 600,000 distinct CDR3 sequences, more than 45% seen once. The ends were cut back, 9 bases at V and 1 base at J, with 29 bases in the middle. The CDR3 loop spans 19 amino acids. CDR1 is SGHKS, CDR2 YYEKEE, per germline (reference sequence). The chain carries TRBV5-5 and TRBJ2-1; D may be TRBD2 (6 bases). The material sequenced was blood. The clonotype originates from a man older than 75 in good health. CDR3 nucleotide sequence: TGTGCCAACATATTGGGGCGGAGGGGCGCGGTTAGATCCTACAATGAGCAGTTCTTC. Amino acid sequence: CANILGRRGAVRSYNEQFF. Full variable domain (missing parts from reference TRBV5-5 and TRBJ2-1): DAGVTQSPTHLIKTRGQQVTLRCSPISGHKSVSWYQQVLGQGPQFIFQYYEKEERGRGNFPDRFSARQFPNYSSELNVNALLLGDSALYLCANILGRRGAVRSYNEQFFGPGTRLTVL.